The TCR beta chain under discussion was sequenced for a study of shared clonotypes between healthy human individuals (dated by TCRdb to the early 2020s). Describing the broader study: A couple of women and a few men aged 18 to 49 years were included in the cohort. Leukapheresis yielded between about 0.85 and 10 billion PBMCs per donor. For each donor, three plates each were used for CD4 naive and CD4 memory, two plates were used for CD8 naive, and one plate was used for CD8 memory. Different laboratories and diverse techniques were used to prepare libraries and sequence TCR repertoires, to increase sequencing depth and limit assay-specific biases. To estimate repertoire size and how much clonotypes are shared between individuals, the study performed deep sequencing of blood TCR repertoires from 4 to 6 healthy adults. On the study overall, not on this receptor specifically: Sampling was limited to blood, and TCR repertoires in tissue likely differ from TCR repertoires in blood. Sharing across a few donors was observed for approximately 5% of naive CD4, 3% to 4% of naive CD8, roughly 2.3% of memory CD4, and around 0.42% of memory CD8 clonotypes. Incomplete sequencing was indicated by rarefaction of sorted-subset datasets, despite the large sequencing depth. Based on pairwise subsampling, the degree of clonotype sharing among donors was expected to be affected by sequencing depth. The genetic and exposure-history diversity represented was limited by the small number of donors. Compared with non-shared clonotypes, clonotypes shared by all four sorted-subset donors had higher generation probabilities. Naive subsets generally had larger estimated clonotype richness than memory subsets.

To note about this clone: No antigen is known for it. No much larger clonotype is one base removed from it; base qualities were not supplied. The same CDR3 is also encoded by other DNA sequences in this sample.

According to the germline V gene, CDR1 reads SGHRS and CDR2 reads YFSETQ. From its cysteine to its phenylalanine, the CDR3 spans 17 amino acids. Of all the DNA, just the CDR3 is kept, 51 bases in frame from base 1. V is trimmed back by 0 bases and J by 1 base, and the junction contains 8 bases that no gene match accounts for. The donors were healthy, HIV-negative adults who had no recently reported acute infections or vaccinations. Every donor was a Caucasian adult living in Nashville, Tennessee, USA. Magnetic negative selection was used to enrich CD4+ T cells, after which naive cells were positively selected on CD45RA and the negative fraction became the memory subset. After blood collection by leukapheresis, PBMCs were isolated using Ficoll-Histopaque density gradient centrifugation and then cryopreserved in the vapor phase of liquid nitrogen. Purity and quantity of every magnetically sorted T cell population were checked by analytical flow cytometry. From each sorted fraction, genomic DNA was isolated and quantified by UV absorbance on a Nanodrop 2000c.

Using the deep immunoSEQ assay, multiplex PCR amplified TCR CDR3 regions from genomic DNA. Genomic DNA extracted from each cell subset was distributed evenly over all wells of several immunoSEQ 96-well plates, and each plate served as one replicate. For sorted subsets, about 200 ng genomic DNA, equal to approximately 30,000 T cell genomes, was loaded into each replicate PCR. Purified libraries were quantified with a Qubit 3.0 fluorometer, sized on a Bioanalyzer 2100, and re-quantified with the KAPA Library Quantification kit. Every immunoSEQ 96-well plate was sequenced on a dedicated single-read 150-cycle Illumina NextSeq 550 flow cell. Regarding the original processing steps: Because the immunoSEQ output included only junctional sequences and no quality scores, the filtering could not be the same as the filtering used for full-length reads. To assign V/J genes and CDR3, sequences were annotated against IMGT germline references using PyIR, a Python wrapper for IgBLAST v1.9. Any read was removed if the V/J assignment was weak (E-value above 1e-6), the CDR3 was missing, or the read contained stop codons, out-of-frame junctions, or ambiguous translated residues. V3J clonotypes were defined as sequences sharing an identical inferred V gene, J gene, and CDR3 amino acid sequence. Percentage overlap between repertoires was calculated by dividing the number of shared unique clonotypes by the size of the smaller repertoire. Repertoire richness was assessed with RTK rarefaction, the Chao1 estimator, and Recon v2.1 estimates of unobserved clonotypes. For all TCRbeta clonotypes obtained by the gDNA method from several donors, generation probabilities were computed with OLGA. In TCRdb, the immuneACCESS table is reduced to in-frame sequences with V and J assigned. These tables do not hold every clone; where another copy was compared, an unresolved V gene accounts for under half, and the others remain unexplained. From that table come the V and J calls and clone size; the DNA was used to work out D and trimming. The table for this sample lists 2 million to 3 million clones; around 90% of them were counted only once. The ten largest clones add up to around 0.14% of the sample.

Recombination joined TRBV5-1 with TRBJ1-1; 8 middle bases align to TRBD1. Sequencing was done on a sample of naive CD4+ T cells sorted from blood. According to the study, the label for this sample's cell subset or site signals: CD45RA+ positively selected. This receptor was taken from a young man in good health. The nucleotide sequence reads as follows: TGCGCCAGCAGCTTGGCCGGGCAGGGGGCGGGGAACACTGAAGCTTTCTTT. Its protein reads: CASSLAGQGAGNTEAFF.